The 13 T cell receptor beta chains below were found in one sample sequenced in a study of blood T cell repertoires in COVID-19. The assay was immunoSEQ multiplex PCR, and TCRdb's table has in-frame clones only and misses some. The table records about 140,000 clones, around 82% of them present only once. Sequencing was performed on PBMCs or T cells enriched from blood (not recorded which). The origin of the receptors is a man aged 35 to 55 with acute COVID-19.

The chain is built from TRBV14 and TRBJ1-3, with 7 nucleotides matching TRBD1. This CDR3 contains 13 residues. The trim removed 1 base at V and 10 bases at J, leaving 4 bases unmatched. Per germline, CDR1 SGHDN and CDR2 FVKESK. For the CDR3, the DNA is TGTGCCAGCAGCCAAGTCTCAGGGGGAACCATATATTTT. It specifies CASSQVSGGTIYF.

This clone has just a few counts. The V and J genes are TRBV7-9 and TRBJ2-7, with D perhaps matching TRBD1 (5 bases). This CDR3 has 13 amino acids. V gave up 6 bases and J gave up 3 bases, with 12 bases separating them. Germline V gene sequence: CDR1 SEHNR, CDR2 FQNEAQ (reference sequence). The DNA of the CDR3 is TGTGCCAGCAGGGGTGGCAGGGACTACGAGCAGTACTTC. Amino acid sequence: CASRGGRDYEQYF.

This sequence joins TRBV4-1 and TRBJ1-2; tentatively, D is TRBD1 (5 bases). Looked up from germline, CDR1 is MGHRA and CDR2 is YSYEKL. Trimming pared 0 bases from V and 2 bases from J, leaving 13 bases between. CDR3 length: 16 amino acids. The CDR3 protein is CASSQEGDAGNYGYTF. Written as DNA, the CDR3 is TGCGCCAGCAGCCAAGAGGGGGACGCGGGGAACTATGGCTACACCTTC.

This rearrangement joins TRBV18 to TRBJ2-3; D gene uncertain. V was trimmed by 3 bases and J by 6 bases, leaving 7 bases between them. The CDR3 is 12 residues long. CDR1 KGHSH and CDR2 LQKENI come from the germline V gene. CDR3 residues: CASSPARDTQYF. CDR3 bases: TGTGCCAGCTCACCGGCACGCGATACGCAGTATTTT.

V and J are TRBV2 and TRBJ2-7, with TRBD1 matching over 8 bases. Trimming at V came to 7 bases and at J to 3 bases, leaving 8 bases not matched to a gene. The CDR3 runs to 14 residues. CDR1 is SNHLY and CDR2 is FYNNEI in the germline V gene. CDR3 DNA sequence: TGTGCCAGCACTCTGGACAGGGTTAACTACGAGCAGTACTTC. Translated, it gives CASTLDRVNYEQYF.

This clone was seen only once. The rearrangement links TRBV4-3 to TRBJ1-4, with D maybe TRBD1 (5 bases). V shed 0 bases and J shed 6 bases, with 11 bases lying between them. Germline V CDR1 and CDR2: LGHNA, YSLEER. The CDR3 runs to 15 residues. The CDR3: CASSQEGGEDEKLFF. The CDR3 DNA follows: TGCGCCAGCAGCCAAGAAGGAGGGGAGGATGAAAAACTGTTTTTT.

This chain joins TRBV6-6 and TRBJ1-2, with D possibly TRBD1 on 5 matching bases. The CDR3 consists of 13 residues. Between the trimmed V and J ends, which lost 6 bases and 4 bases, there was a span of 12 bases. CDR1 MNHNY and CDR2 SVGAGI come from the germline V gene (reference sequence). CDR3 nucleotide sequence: TGTGCCAGCAGGGGGGAGGAAGGCTATGGCTACACCTTC. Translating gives CASRGEEGYGYTF.

CDR3: CASRPGLAELYEQYF. CDR3 bases: TGTGCCAGCAGGCCGGGACTAGCGGAGCTCTACGAGCAGTACTTC. This sequence joins TRBV28 and TRBJ2-7; 11 bases align to TRBD2. The CDR3 has 15 amino acids. Germline V gene lookup returns CDR1 MDHEN and CDR2 SYDVKM. V was pared by 6 bases and J by 3 bases, with 7 bases of the junction left unmatched.

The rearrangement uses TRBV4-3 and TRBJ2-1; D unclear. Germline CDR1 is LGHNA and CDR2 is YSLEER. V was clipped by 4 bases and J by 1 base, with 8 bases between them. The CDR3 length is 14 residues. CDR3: CASSPFLSYNEQFF. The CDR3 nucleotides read TGCGCCAGCAGCCCTTTTCTTTCCTACAATGAGCAGTTCTTC.

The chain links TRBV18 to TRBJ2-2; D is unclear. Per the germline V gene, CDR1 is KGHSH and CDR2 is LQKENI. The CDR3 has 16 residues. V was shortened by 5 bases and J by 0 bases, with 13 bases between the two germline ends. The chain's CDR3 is CASSEQSPANTGELFF. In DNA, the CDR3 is TGTGCCAGCTCAGAACAGTCCCCCGCGAACACCGGGGAGCTGTTTTTT.

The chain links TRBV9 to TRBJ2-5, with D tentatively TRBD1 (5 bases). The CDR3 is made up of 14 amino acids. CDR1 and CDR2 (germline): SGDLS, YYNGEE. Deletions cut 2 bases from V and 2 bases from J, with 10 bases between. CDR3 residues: CASSVGPEQETQYF. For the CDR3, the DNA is TGTGCCAGCAGCGTGGGGCCGGAACAAGAGACCCAGTACTTC.

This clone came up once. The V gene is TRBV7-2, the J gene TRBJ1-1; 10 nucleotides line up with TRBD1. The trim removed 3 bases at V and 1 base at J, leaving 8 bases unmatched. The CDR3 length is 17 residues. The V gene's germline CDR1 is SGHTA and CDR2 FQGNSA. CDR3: CASSLTGGAFWNTEAFF. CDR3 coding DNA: TGTGCCAGCAGCTTGACAGGGGGCGCGTTTTGGAACACTGAAGCTTTCTTT.

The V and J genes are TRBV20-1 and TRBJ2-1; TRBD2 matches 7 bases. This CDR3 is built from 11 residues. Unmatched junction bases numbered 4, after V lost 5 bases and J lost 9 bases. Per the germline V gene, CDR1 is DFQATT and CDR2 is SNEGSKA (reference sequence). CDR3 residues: CSAPRGGEQFF. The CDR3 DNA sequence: TGCAGTGCTCCCCGCGGGGGTGAGCAGTTCTTC.